These T cell receptor beta chains were read from a single sample in a study of T cell changes during pregnancy in multiple sclerosis. Clones were read by immunoSEQ multiplex PCR, and TCRdb kept only the in-frame ones, dropping some. The table shows 34,000 or so clones, with about nine tenths occurring only once. The sequences come from CD8+ T cells from peripheral blood mononuclear cells, collected before pregnancy. These receptors were collected from a female donor with multiple sclerosis, enrolled in a pregnancy study. The CDR3 runs from the conserved cysteine through the conserved F or W. The D gene is left open where the match is weak. Size is stated for part of the rows, as once, few or many counts, or as a class when the clone is expanded.

v_call	j_call	d_call	clone_size	cdr3_aa	cdr3_nt
TRBV6-4	TRBJ2-3	NA	NA	CASSDSRRDPLDTQYF	TGTGCCAGCAGTGATTCGAGGCGCGACCCCTTAGATACGCAGTATTTT
TRBV4-3	TRBJ2-2	NA	NA	CASSQETGGAGELFF	TGCGCCAGCAGCCAAGAAACAGGGGGGGCCGGGGAGCTGTTTTTT
TRBV21-1	TRBJ2-1	NA	NA	CASSHRTSGRYNEQFF	TGTGCCAGCAGCCACCGGACTAGCGGTAGATACAATGAGCAGTTCTTC
TRBV7-6	TRBJ2-1	NA	NA	CASSLKPAREQFF	TGTGCCAGCAGCCTGAAGCCTGCCCGGGAGCAGTTCTTC
TRBV30	TRBJ2-7	NA	NA	CAWSVWSGHEQYF	TGTGCCTGGAGTGTGTGGAGTGGCCACGAGCAGTACTTC
TRBV5-4	TRBJ2-7	NA	once	CASSPDLGKQYF	TGTGCCAGCAGCCCCGACCTGGGCAAGCAGTACTTC
TRBV7-6	TRBJ2-1	TRBD2	NA	CASSLEGLAGDYNEQFF	TGTGCCAGCAGCTTAGAAGGACTAGCGGGGGACTACAATGAGCAGTTCTTC
TRBV10-2	TRBJ1-1	NA	NA	CASSKREGLNTEAFF	TGCGCCAGCAGTAAGAGGGAGGGACTGAACACTGAAGCTTTCTTT
TRBV27	TRBJ2-7	NA	NA	CASSLNARYEQYF	TGTGCCAGCAGTTTAAACGCGCGCTACGAGCAGTACTTC
TRBV7-3	TRBJ2-2	TRBD2	NA	CASSTPSGTTNTGELFF	TGTGCCAGCAGTACCCCCTCCGGGACTACGAACACCGGGGAGCTGTTTTTT
TRBV7-2	TRBJ1-1	NA	few	CASSFQGGGRGEAFF	TGTGCCAGCAGCTTCCAAGGGGGGGGACGTGGTGAAGCTTTCTTT
TRBV13	TRBJ1-1	NA	NA	CASSPGGGNTEAFF	TGTGCCAGCAGCCCCGGGGGGGGTAACACTGAAGCTTTCTTT
TRBV9	TRBJ2-3	TRBD2	NA	CASSVEVAGPRDTQYF	TGTGCCAGCAGCGTAGAGGTAGCGGGGCCTCGGGATACGCAGTATTTT
TRBV5-4	TRBJ2-1	TRBD2	NA	CASSPKRDRTNEQFF	TGTGCCAGCAGCCCTAAGCGGGACCGTACCAATGAGCAGTTCTTC
TRBV5-6	TRBJ2-7	TRBD2	once	CASSDSGRAVREQYF	TGTGCCAGCAGTGACAGCGGGAGGGCCGTACGGGAGCAGTACTTC
TRBV6-1	TRBJ1-1	NA	NA	CASGRLGNTEAFF	TGTGCCAGCGGGAGGCTGGGGAACACTGAAGCTTTCTTT
TRBV27	TRBJ1-5	NA	NA	CASSPYMGNQPQHF	TGTGCCAGCAGTCCATACATGGGCAATCAGCCCCAGCATTTT
TRBV10-3	TRBJ1-1	TRBD1	NA	CAIVKGGTGLQGAEAFF	TGTGCCATCGTGAAGGGCGGGACAGGGCTTCAGGGTGCTGAAGCTTTCTTT